This TCR beta chain was captured by sequencing in a study of OX40 agonist ivuxolimab in advanced cancers. Findings of the study overall: Mean expanded clone counts were higher in CD8+ than CD4+ T cells.

A few counts support this clone. Antigen: not known. Generated by immunoSEQ multiplex PCR, the TCRdb table keeps only in-frame clones and is missing some. Among some 78,000 clones listed, around 91% were seen once. Germline V gene sequence: CDR1 SGHRS, CDR2 YFSETQ. The CDR3 spans 16 residues. V shed 3 bases and J shed 3 bases, with 19 bases lying between them. The chain recombines TRBV5-1 with TRBJ2-7; no clear D. This sample comprised CD4+ or CD8+ T cells sorted from blood, obtained in a trial of the OX40 agonist ivuxolimab. This sequence was found in an adult with an advanced solid tumor such as melanoma, head and neck, liver or kidney cancer. CDR3 residues: CASSSRPQPANYEQYF. The CDR3 DNA sequence: TGCGCCAGCAGCTCCAGACCCCAGCCGGCAAACTACGAGCAGTACTTC.